This TCR beta chain was obtained from a study of OX40 agonist ivuxolimab in advanced cancers. Study details: The dose-escalation cohort was about 83% male, with a mean age of 60 years, ranging roughly 20 to 80.

A remark on this clone: Its specificity is unknown. One junction end does not reproduce the germline sequence, and a read error may be involved.

Clones were sequenced by immunoSEQ multiplex PCR, and TCRdb holds only the in-frame ones, with some missing. The sample includes 11,000 or so clones, over 65% of them seen just once. General observations from the study: CD8+ T cells showed, on average, more clonal expansion than CD4+ cells. By week 6 at 0.1 to 3.0 mg/kg, blood CD4+ and CD8+ T cells had expanded clonally. Nonresponders included some who also had low normalized T-cell clonal expansion.

From germline, CDR1 is SSHAT and CDR2 FNYEAQ (reference sequence). The CDR3 runs to 15 residues. This chain joins TRBV7-7 and TRBJ2-5; 12 bases line up with TRBD2. Sequencing used CD4+ or CD8+ T cells sorted from blood, obtained in a trial of the OX40 agonist ivuxolimab. This receptor was identified in an adult with an advanced solid tumor such as melanoma, head and neck, liver or kidney cancer. CDR3 bases: TGTGCTAGCAGCTCGACTAGCGGGGGAGGAGAGACCCAGTACTTC. This encodes CASSSTSGGGETQYF.